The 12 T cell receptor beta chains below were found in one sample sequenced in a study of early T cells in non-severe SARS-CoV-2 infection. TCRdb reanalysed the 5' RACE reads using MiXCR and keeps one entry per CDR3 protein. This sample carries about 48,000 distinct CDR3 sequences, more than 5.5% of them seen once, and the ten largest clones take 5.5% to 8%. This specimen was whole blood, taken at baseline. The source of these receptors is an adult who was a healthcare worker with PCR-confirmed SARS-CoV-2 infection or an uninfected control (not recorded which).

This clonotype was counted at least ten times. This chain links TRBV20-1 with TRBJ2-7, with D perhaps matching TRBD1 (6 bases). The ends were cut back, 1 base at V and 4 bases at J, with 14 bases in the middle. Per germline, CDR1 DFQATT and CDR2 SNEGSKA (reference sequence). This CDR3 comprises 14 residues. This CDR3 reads CSARGYAGEYEQYF. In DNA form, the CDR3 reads TGCAGTGCTAGAGGGTATGCAGGGGAATACGAGCAGTACTTC.

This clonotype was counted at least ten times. The CDR3 here is CASSRGTAENQPQHF. As DNA, the CDR3 is TGTGCCAGTAGTCGCGGGACCGCCGAGAATCAGCCCCAGCATTTT. The V call is TRBV19, the J call TRBJ1-5; possible D gene TRBD1, 5 bases. The CDR3 spans 15 residues. Trimming left V 5 bases short and J 4 bases short, with 15 bases between. Per the germline V gene, CDR1 is LNHDA and CDR2 is SQIVND (reference sequence).

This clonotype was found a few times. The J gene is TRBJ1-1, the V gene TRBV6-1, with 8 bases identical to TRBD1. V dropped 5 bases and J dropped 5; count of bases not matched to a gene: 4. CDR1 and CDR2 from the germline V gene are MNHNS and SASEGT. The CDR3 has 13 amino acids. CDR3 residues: CASSYRGGTEAFF. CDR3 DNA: TGTGCCAGCAGTTACAGGGGGGGGACTGAAGCTTTCTTT.

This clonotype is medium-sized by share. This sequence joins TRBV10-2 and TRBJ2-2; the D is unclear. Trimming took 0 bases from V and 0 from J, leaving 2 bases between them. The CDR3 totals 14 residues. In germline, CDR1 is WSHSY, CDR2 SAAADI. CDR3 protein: CASSESPNTGELFF. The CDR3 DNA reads TGCGCCAGCAGTGAGTCTCCGAACACCGGGGAGCTGTTTTTT.

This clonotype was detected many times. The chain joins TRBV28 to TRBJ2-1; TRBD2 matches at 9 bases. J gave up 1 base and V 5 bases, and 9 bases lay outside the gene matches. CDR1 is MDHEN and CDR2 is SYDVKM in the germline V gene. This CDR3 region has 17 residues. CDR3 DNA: TGTGCCAGCAGTCCCCATAGCGGGAGAGTTTCCTACAATGAGCAGTTCTTC. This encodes CASSPHSGRVSYNEQFF.

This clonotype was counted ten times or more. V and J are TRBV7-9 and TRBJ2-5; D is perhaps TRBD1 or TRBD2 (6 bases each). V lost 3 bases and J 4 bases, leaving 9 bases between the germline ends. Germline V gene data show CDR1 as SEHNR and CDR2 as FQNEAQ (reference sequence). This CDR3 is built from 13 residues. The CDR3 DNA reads TGTGCCAGCAGCTTGGGGGGCAGAGAGACCCAGTACTTC. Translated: CASSLGGRETQYF.

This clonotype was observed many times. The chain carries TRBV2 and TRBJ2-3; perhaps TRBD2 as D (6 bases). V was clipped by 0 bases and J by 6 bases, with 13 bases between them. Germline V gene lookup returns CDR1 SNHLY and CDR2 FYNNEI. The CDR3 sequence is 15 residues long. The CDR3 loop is CASSEATTAGDTQYF. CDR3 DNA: TGTGCCAGCAGTGAAGCAACGACGGCGGGGGATACGCAGTATTTT.

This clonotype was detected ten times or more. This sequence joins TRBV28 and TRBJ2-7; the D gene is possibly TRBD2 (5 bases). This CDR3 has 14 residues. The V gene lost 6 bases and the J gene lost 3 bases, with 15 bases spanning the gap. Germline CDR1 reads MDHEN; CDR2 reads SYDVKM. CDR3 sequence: CASSRMDGLYEQYF. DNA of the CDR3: TGTGCCAGCAGCCGCATGGACGGACTCTACGAGCAGTACTTC.

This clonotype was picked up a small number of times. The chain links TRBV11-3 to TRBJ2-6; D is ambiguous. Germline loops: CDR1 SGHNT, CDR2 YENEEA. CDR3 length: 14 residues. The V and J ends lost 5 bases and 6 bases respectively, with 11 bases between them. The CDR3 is CASSPGPPANVLTF. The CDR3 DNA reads TGTGCCAGCAGCCCCGGGCCCCCGGCCAACGTCCTGACTTTC.

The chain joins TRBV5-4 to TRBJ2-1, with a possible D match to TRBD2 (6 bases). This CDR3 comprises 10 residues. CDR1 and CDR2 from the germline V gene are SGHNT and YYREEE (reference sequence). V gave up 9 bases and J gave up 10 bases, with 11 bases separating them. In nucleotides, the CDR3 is TGTGCCACCGGCCGGGGGGAGCAGTTCTTC. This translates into CATGRGEQFF.

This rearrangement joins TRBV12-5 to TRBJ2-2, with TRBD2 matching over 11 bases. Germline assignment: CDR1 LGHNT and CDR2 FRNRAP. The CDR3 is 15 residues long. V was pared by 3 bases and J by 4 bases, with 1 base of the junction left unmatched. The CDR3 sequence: CASGLLAGATGELFF. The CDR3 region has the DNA TGTGCTAGTGGTTTACTAGCGGGGGCCACCGGGGAGCTGTTTTTT.

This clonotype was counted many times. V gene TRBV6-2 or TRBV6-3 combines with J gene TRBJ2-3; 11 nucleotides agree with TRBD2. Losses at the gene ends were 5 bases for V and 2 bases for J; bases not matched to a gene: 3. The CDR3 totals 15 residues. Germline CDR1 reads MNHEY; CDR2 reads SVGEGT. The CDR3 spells CASSRLAGLTDTQYF. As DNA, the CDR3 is TGTGCCAGCAGTCGACTAGCGGGGCTCACAGATACGCAGTATTTT.